This T cell receptor beta chain was observed in a study of cytomegalovirus exposure and HLA in healthy donors. Concerning this clone: Its antigen is unknown.

The protocol was immunoSEQ multiplex PCR, while the TCRdb copy is restricted to in-frame clones and leaves out a portion. The table records 150,000 to 200,000 clones, 80% to 85% of them present only once. The V gene lost 6 bases and the J gene lost 11 bases, with 11 bases spanning the gap. Germline-derived CDR1 and CDR2 are LNHDA and SQIVND (reference sequence). The CDR3 contains 11 residues. Overall study results and limits: The tendency of first-cohort TCR clusters to co-occur in the 100 to 150 validation repertoires emerged from a later analysis. Some TCR beta chains (164 of them) were listed as cytomegalovirus-associated.

The chain joins TRBV19 to TRBJ2-1; tentative D call: TRBD2 (6 bases). The sequence was collected from a woman in her twenties or thirties in good health and CMV-seronegative. The source material was PBMCs. CDR3 sequence reads: CASRGLGKQFF. The CDR3 bases are TGTGCCAGTAGGGGACTCGGGAAGCAGTTCTTC.